These 11 T cell receptor beta chains were sequenced from one sample in a study of naive and memory T cell subsets. Findings and limits, study-wide: Possibly reflecting memory cells re-expressing CD45RA, a few larger clonotypes occurred in naive repertoires, especially CD8.

No antigen is known for these receptors. Both TRBC1 and TRBC2 were covered by a beta constant-region primer of two equimolar oligonucleotides. The ligated cDNA underwent four PCR rounds using SP2 and nested alpha and beta constant-region primers. TCRdb re-called the UMI-ligation and nested PCR reads through MiXCR, storing one row per CDR3 protein. The sample has some 110,000 distinct CDR3 sequences, about 14% seen once. The specimen sequenced was naive CD8+ T cells from blood. The source is a human donor in good health.

This clonotype was detected ten times or more. The DNA for the CDR3 is TGTGCCAGCAGCCAAGTCCCGGATCTTAGGACAGGGAACACTGAAGCTTTCTTT. It translates to CASSQVPDLRTGNTEAFF. The J gene is TRBJ1-1, the V gene TRBV3-1; 7 bases line up with TRBD1. This CDR3 is built from 18 residues. Germline V gene data show CDR1 as LGHDT and CDR2 as YNNKEL (reference sequence). With 1 base clipped from V and 1 base from J, the junction kept 12 bases outside the gene matches.

This chain joins TRBV27 and TRBJ2-7, with 9 nucleotides matching TRBD1. The trim removed 5 bases at V and 8 bases at J, leaving 16 bases unmatched. CDR1 is MNHEY, CDR2 SMNVEV, per germline (reference sequence). The CDR3 runs 16 residues. The CDR3 DNA sequence: TGTGCCAGCAGTCTTCGTTCGGGACAGGGTGAAGCGAAGCAGTACTTC. Amino acids: CASSLRSGQGEAKQYF.

This chain uses TRBV27 with TRBJ1-2; no reliable D call. Trimming took off 0 bases at V and 8 bases at J, with 10 bases between the two ends. The CDR3 extends over 13 amino acids. CDR1 is MNHEY, CDR2 SMNVEV, per germline (reference sequence). CDR3 sequence (DNA): TGTGCCAGCAGTTTATCGGGCGAGGTGGGCTACACCTTC. As protein: CASSLSGEVGYTF.

This rearrangement joins TRBV24-1 to TRBJ1-1; D is unclear. Trimming took off 4 bases at V and 2 bases at J, with 4 bases between the two ends. This CDR3 comprises 12 residues. Germline values: CDR1 KGHDR, CDR2 SFDVKD. CDR3 in amino acids: CATSDPNTEAFF. The CDR3 region has the DNA TGTGCCACCAGTGACCCCAACACTGAAGCTTTCTTT.

The chain recombines TRBV19 with TRBJ2-1; 10 bases fit TRBD2. Germline values: CDR1 LNHDA, CDR2 SQIVND (reference sequence). The CDR3 has 14 residues. With V trimmed by 9 bases and J by 9 bases, 11 bases remained unmatched. The chain's CDR3 is CASSGTSVTSEQFF. The CDR3 DNA reads TGTGCCAGCTCGGGGACTAGCGTAACCAGTGAGCAGTTCTTC.

The gene calls are TRBV28 and TRBJ2-3; a possible D gene is TRBD1 (6 bases). CDR1 is MDHEN, CDR2 SYDVKM, per germline. With 11 bases removed from V and 0 bases from J, the gap between germline ends came to 9 bases. The CDR3 runs 12 residues. Written as DNA, the CDR3 is TGTGCCTACCAGGGGAGCACAGATACGCAGTATTTT. Its protein product is CAYQGSTDTQYF.

The count of this clonotype is one. A much larger clone lies a single base off, so this may be a read error. This chain joins TRBV12-3 or TRBV12-4 and TRBJ2-1; the match to TRBD1 covers 12 bases. The CDR3 has 15 residues. Trimming removed 5 bases from V and 9 bases from J; junction bases left unmatched: 8. The CDR3 sequence is CASSERDRGLIEQFF. The CDR3 coding sequence is TGTGCCAGCAGTGAGCGGGACAGGGGGCTCATTGAGCAGTTCTTC.

This clonotype occurred a few times. This chain links TRBV5-5 with TRBJ2-7; D is perhaps TRBD1 (7 bases). Trimming took off 1 base at V and 1 base at J, with 12 bases between the two ends. This CDR3 has 15 amino acids. Looked up from germline, CDR1 is SGHKS and CDR2 is YYEKEE (reference sequence). The CDR3 DNA is TGTGCCAGCAGCTTGTGGTCAGGGGGGTCCTACGAGCAGTACTTC. Its protein is CASSLWSGGSYEQYF.

This clonotype was found many times. The gene calls are TRBV29-1 and TRBJ1-1, with no clear D. The CDR3 is made up of 13 amino acids. The V gene's germline CDR1 is SQVTM and CDR2 ANQGSEA. V lost 4 bases and J lost 0, with 9 bases in between. CDR3 sequence: CSVVSFLNTEAFF. DNA for the CDR3: TGCAGCGTTGTATCCTTTCTGAACACTGAAGCTTTCTTT.

This clonotype was recorded a few times. The V gene is TRBV13, the J gene TRBJ2-3; 8 nucleotides line up with TRBD2. CDR1 PRHDT and CDR2 FYEKMQ come from the germline V gene (reference sequence). This CDR3 has 16 amino acids. The ends lost 5 bases at V and 6 bases at J; junction bases unmatched: 13. The CDR3 here is CASSLRGAGARDTQYF. CDR3 bases: TGTGCCAGCAGCCTAAGGGGAGCGGGGGCGCGTGATACGCAGTATTTT. Supplemented by reference TRBV13 and TRBJ2-3, the full variable domain reads AAGVIQSPRHLIKEKRETATLKCYPIPRHDTVYWYQQGPGQDPQFLISFYEKMQSDKGSIPDRFSAQQFSDYHSELNMSSLELGDSALYFCASSLRGAGARDTQYFGPGTRLTVL.

This chain joins TRBV10-3 and TRBJ1-4; D is possibly TRBD1 (5 bases). Trimming removed 8 bases at V and 4 bases at J, with 11 bases between. The germline CDR1 and CDR2 sequences are ENHRY and SYGVKD. This CDR3 has 13 amino acids. DNA for the CDR3: TGTGCCATCGGCGGGGGTGATAATGAAAAACTGTTTTTT. This sequence encodes CAIGGGDNEKLFF.